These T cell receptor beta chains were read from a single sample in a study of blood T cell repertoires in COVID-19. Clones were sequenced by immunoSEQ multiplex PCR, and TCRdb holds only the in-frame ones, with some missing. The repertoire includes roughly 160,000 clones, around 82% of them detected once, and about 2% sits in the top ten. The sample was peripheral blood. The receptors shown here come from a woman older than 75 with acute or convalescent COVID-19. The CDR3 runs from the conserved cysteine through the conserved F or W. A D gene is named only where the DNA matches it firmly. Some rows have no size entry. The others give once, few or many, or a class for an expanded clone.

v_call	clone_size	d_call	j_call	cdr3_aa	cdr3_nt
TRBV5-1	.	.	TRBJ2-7	CASSSQGYEQYF	TGCGCCAGCAGCTCACAGGGTTACGAGCAGTACTTC
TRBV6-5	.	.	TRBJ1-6	CASSLGGESINSPLHF	TGTGCCAGCAGTTTAGGGGGGGAAAGTATAAATTCACCCCTCCACTTT
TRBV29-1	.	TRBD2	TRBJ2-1	CSANSGGSYNEQFF	TGCAGCGCCAACAGCGGGGGCTCCTACAATGAGCAGTTCTTC
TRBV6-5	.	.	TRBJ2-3	CASRASTDTQYF	TGTGCCAGCAGAGCAAGCACAGATACGCAGTATTTT
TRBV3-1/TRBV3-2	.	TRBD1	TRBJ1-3	CASRPTGISSGNTIYF	TGTGCCAGCAGACCGACAGGGATTAGCTCTGGAAACACCATATATTTT
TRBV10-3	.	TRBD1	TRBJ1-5	CAISETGVVGMSNQPQHF	TGTGCCATCAGTGAGACAGGGGTCGTCGGTATGAGCAATCAGCCCCAGCATTTT
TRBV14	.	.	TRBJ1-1	CASSQDRGTRVGTEAFF	TGTGCCAGCAGCCAAGACCGGGGAACCCGAGTGGGCACTGAAGCTTTCTTT
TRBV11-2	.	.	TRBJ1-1	CASSINLENTEAFF	TGTGCCAGCAGCATCAATTTAGAGAACACTGAAGCTTTCTTT
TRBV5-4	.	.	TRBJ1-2	CASSLDGGERGYTF	TGTGCCAGCAGCTTGGATGGAGGTGAGCGAGGCTACACCTTC
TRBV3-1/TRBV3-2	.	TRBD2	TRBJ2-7	CASSQSSLAGGPYEQYF	TGTGCCAGCAGCCAGAGTTCACTAGCGGGAGGCCCCTACGAGCAGTACTTC
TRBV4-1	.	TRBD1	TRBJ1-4	CASSHDRVTNEKLFF	TGCGCCAGCAGCCACGACAGGGTAACTAATGAAAAACTGTTTTTT
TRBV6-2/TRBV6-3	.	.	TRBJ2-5	CASSYSRAARYQETQYF	TGTGCCAGCAGTTACTCGAGGGCAGCTCGTTACCAAGAGACCCAGTACTTC
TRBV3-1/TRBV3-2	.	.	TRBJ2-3	CASSQGGGVKDTQYF	TGTGCCAGCAGCCAAGGGGGCGGGGTAAAAGATACGCAGTATTTT
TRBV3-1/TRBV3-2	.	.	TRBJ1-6	CASSQERQGYSPLHF	TGTGCCAGCAGCCAAGAACGGCAGGGCTATTCACCCCTCCACTTT
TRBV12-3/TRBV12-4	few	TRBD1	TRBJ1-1	CASSGDSKVEAFF	TGTGCCAGCAGTGGGGACAGTAAAGTTGAAGCTTTCTTT
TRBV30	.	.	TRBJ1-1	CAWSVGGSDTEAFF	TGTGCCTGGAGTGTGGGGGGGTCCGACACTGAAGCTTTCTTT
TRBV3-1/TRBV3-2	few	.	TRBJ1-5	CASSQDAQVNQPQHF	TGTGCCAGCAGCCAAGACGCTCAGGTCAATCAGCCCCAGCATTTT
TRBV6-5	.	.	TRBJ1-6	CASRSGDVGSPLHF	TGTGCCAGCAGATCGGGGGACGTGGGCTCACCCCTCCACTTT
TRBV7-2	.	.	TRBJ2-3	CASSLAGLTDTQYF	TGTGCCAGCAGCTTGGCAGGCCTCACAGATACGCAGTATTTT
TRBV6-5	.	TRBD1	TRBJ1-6	CASSQSQGATPLHF	TGTGCCAGCAGTCAAAGTCAGGGGGCCACACCCCTCCACTTT
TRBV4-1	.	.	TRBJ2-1	CASSQDVSAEQFF	TGCGCCAGCAGCCAAGATGTCAGCGCCGAGCAGTTCTTC
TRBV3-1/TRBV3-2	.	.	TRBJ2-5	CASSLRGGRQGGQETQYF	TGTGCCAGCAGCCTCAGAGGGGGGAGACAGGGAGGACAAGAGACCCAGTACTTC
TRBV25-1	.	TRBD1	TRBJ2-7	CASSAALATGASSYEQYF	TGTGCCAGCAGTGCCGCCCTTGCTACAGGGGCGAGCTCCTACGAGCAGTACTTC